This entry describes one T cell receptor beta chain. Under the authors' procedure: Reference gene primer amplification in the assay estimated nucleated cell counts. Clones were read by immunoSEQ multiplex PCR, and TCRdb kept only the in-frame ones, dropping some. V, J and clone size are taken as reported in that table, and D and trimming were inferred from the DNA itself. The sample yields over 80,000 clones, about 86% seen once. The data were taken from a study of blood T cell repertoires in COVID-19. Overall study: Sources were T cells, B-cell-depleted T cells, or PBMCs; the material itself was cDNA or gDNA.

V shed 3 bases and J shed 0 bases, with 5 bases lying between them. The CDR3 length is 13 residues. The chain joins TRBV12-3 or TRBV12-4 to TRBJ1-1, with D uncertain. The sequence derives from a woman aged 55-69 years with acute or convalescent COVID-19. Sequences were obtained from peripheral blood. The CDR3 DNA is TGTGCCAGCAGTTTTCCGGTGAACACTGAAGCTTTCTTT. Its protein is CASSFPVNTEAFF.